Each of the 27 T cell receptor beta chains below was sequenced from the same sample in a study of blood T cell repertoires in COVID-19. The table came from immunoSEQ multiplex PCR; TCRdb's copy has only in-frame clones and leaves some out. The table has under 85,000 clones, approximately 89% seen once; the top ten hold around 12%. What was sequenced was peripheral blood. These receptors originate from a man in his 70s with active or convalescent COVID-19.

The V and J genes are TRBV5-1 and TRBJ2-1; D is unclear. V gave up 0 bases and J gave up 0 bases, with 7 bases separating them. Germline V gives CDR1 SGHRS, CDR2 YFSETQ. CDR3 length equals 15 residues. CDR3 amino acids: CASSLEPSSYNEQFF. The CDR3 DNA follows: TGCGCCAGCAGCTTGGAACCGAGCTCCTACAATGAGCAGTTCTTC. Filled out from reference TRBV5-1 and TRBJ2-1, the complete variable domain reads KAGVTQTPRYLIKTRGQQVTLSCSPISGHRSVSWYQQTPGQGLQFLFEYFSETQRNKGNFPGRFSGRQFSNSRSEMNVSTLELGDSALYLCASSLEPSSYNEQFFGPGTRLTVL.

The V call is TRBV28, the J call TRBJ1-4; D gene unclear. Germline V gene sequence: CDR1 MDHEN, CDR2 SYDVKM. CDR3 size: 14 residues. V was cut by 2 bases and J by 8 bases, with 12 bases left in between. CDR3 sequence: CASSLLGGREKLFF. CDR3 in DNA: TGTGCCAGCAGTTTACTGGGAGGCCGGGAAAAACTGTTTTTT.

The rearrangement links TRBV24-1 to TRBJ1-1; tentative D call: TRBD1 (5 bases). The length of the CDR3 is 13 residues. Germline CDR1 KGHDR, CDR2 SFDVKD. V was cut by 6 bases and J by 4 bases, with 11 bases left in between. CDR3 residues: CATSSGGGTEAFF. In DNA, the CDR3 is TGTGCCACCAGTTCGGGGGGGGGCACTGAAGCTTTCTTT.

The chain's CDR3 is CASSGPGGAYYGYTF. The CDR3 nucleotides read TGTGCCAGCAGTGGACCGGGGGGCGCCTATTATGGCTACACCTTC. V is TRBV28 and J is TRBJ1-2, with D tentatively TRBD1 (6 bases). CDR1 and CDR2 from the germline V gene are MDHEN and SYDVKM. The CDR3 has 15 amino acids. The V end lost 5 bases, the J end lost 5 bases, and 18 bases lay between the germline ends.

J is TRBJ2-5 and V is TRBV7-9, with 7 positions matching TRBD2. CDR1 and CDR2 (germline): SEHNR, FQNEAQ (reference sequence). Germline trimming cut 4 bases from V and 5 bases from J; bases unmatched to any gene: 7. The CDR3 contains 14 residues. The CDR3 DNA sequence: TGTGCCAGCAGCTCCCTACTAGCGCTGGAGACCCAGTACTTC. Protein product: CASSSLLALETQYF.

This sequence joins TRBV24-1 and TRBJ1-1; TRBD1 aligns across 8 bases. V shed 7 bases, J shed 5 bases, and the junction held 5 bases outside the gene matches. Germline V gene data show CDR1 as KGHDR and CDR2 as SFDVKD. The CDR3 runs 13 residues. CDR3 amino acids: CATRGQGGTEAFF. The CDR3 DNA sequence: TGTGCCACCAGAGGACAGGGAGGAACTGAAGCTTTCTTT.

The V call is TRBV6-2 or TRBV6-3, the J call TRBJ2-3, with 10 bases aligning to TRBD2. Germline V gene data show CDR1 as MNHEY and CDR2 as SVGEGT. The V gene end was trimmed by 4 bases and the J gene end by 1 base; junction bases not matched to a gene: 2. The CDR3 extends over 15 amino acids. CDR3 sequence: CASSFTSGGTDTQYF. The DNA of the CDR3 is TGTGCCAGCAGTTTTACTAGCGGGGGCACAGATACGCAGTATTTT.

This chain links TRBV4-1 with TRBJ2-5; TRBD2 agrees at 7 bases. This CDR3 is built from 13 residues. With 5 bases clipped from V and 4 bases from J, the junction kept 4 bases outside the gene matches. Germline CDR1 reads MGHRA; CDR2 reads YSYEKL. In nucleotides, the CDR3 is TGCGCCAGCAGCGGGCTAGCGGCAGAGACCCAGTACTTC. Protein sequence: CASSGLAAETQYF.

This clone was observed once. The rearrangement uses TRBV6-2 or TRBV6-3 and TRBJ1-2, with unresolved D. CDR3 length: 15 residues. Germline CDR1 is MNHEY and CDR2 is SVGEGT. Trimming left V 6 bases short and J 0 bases short, with 14 bases between. The CDR3 nucleotides read TGTGCCAGCAGCCGTTTCGGGTTCTCTAACTATGGCTACACCTTC. As protein: CASSRFGFSNYGYTF.

This clone was detected once. V is TRBV9 and J is TRBJ1-4; 9 bases line up with TRBD1. V shed 0 bases and J 6 bases; nucleotides not matched to a gene: 3. This CDR3 region has 15 residues. Germline V gene lookup returns CDR1 SGDLS and CDR2 YYNGEE. CDR3 DNA: TGTGCCAGCAGCGTAGCGACAGGGGGGGATGAAAAACTGTTTTTT. As protein: CASSVATGGDEKLFF. The full variable domain, in which reference TRBV9 and TRBJ1-4 provide the parts outside the CDR3, is DSGVTQTPKHLITATGQRVTLRCSPRSGDLSVYWYQQSLDQGLQFLIQYYNGEERAKGNILERFSAQQFPDLHSELNLSSLELGDSALYFCASSVATGGDEKLFFGSGTQLSVL.

The V call is TRBV27, the J call TRBJ2-7; TRBD1 matches at 8 bases. This CDR3 has 14 residues. The J segment lost 6 bases and the V segment lost 6 bases, leaving 10 bases of the junction unmatched. Germline CDR1 MNHEY, CDR2 SMNVEV (reference sequence). In nucleotides, the CDR3 is TGTGCCAGCAGCACCCAGAGACAGGGGCGCGAGCAGTACTTC. Translated: CASSTQRQGREQYF.

The CDR3 DNA is TGTGCCAGTAGTCAAGGGAGGGATGAAAAACTGTTTTTT. It translates to CASSQGRDEKLFF. The V gene is TRBV19, the J gene TRBJ1-4; no reliable D call. From germline, CDR1 is LNHDA and CDR2 SQIVND (reference sequence). This CDR3 has 13 amino acids. The V end lost 5 bases, the J end lost 6 bases, and 10 bases lay between the germline ends.

This clone was recorded once. Written as DNA, the CDR3 is TGTGCCAGCAGCCCCCCCGGACAGGGGGCAGATGGCTACACCTTC. The encoded protein is CASSPPGQGADGYTF. The chain employs TRBV5-4 and TRBJ1-2, with TRBD1 matching over 11 bases. The CDR3 extends over 15 amino acids. The V gene end was trimmed by 4 bases and the J gene end by 6 bases; junction bases not matched to a gene: 8. Germline CDR1 reads SGHNT; CDR2 reads YYREEE (reference sequence).

The V call is TRBV5-4, the J call TRBJ2-7; unclear D gene. Trimming took 0 bases from V and 6 from J, leaving 4 bases between them. CDR3 length equals 11 residues. Looked up from germline, CDR1 is SGHNT and CDR2 is YYREEE (reference sequence). CDR3 sequence reads: CASSLGGEQYF. CDR3 bases: TGTGCCAGCAGCTTGGGAGGCGAGCAGTACTTC. Full variable domain (outside the CDR3, taken from reference TRBV5-4 and TRBJ2-7): ETGVTQSPTHLIKTRGQQVTLRCSSQSGHNTVSWYQQALGQGPQFIFQYYREEENGRGNFPPRFSGLQFPNYSSELNVNALELDDSALYLCASSLGGEQYFGPGTRLTVT.

The rearrangement uses TRBV5-1 and TRBJ2-3, with a possible D match to TRBD1 (5 bases). V was pared by 6 bases and J by 4 bases, with 12 bases between. There are 13 residues in the CDR3. CDR1 is SGHRS and CDR2 is YFSETQ in the germline V gene. The CDR3 nucleotides are TGCGCCAGCACCAAGGGGTTCGCAGATACGCAGTATTTT. It translates to CASTKGFADTQYF.

This chain joins TRBV19 and TRBJ1-5, with 8 positions matching TRBD1. After removal of 5 bases from V and 4 bases from J, the junction contained 10 bases not matched to a gene. CDR1 is LNHDA and CDR2 is SQIVND in the germline V gene (reference sequence). This CDR3 is built from 16 residues. The chain's CDR3 is CASSVGRQGFNQPQHF. The CDR3, as DNA: TGTGCCAGTAGTGTCGGTAGACAGGGGTTTAATCAGCCCCAGCATTTT.

J is TRBJ1-1 and V is TRBV4-1, with D maybe TRBD1 (6 bases). CDR1 is MGHRA, CDR2 YSYEKL, per germline. CDR3 size: 15 residues. V was clipped by 0 bases and J by 0 bases, with 8 bases between them. The CDR3 nucleotides are TGCGCCAGCAGCCAAGAAGACAGGCTGAACACTGAAGCTTTCTTT. Its protein is CASSQEDRLNTEAFF.

The chain uses TRBV7-2 and TRBJ2-1; a possible D gene is TRBD1 (6 bases). The V end lost 0 bases, the J end lost 2 bases, and 8 bases lay between the germline ends. This CDR3 region has 15 residues. Germline V gene lookup returns CDR1 SGHTA and CDR2 FQGNSA. CDR3 sequence: CASSLARGAYNEQFF. In nucleotides, the CDR3 is TGTGCCAGCAGCTTAGCCAGGGGAGCCTACAATGAGCAGTTCTTC.

J is TRBJ1-3 and V is TRBV3-1 (or the pseudogene TRBV3-2); D is uncertain. V was trimmed by 0 bases and J by 6 bases, leaving 6 bases between them. The germline gives CDR1 LGHDT, CDR2 YNNKEL (reference sequence). The CDR3 loop spans 13 amino acids. DNA of the CDR3: TGTGCCAGCAGCCAAGAGTTCGTAAACACCATATATTTT. Protein sequence: CASSQEFVNTIYF.

This chain links TRBV5-1 with TRBJ2-2, with 9 bases that match TRBD1. V shed 3 bases, J shed 4 bases, and the junction held 4 bases outside the gene matches. CDR1 is SGHRS, CDR2 YFSETQ, per germline. The CDR3 spans 15 residues. In nucleotides, the CDR3 is TGCGCCAGCAGCTGGACAGGGGACGTCACCGGGGAGCTGTTTTTT. Protein sequence: CASSWTGDVTGELFF. The entire variable domain, with the rest obtained from reference TRBV5-1 and TRBJ2-2, is as follows: KAGVTQTPRYLIKTRGQQVTLSCSPISGHRSVSWYQQTPGQGLQFLFEYFSETQRNKGNFPGRFSGRQFSNSRSEMNVSTLELGDSALYLCASSWTGDVTGELFFGEGSRLTVL.

The genes are TRBV30 and TRBJ1-2; 7 bases are shared with TRBD1. J lost 8 bases, V lost 2 bases, and 11 bases had no gene match. CDR3 size: 14 residues. The germline V gene has CDR1 GTSNPN and CDR2 SVGIG (reference sequence). The CDR3 region has the DNA TGTGCCTGGAGTTCGACAGGGTGGGTGGAAGGCTACACCTTC. It yields the protein CAWSSTGWVEGYTF. The whole variable domain, filled in from reference TRBV30 and TRBJ1-2, reads SQTIHQWPATLVQPVGSPLSLECTVEGTSNPNLYWYRQAAGRGLQLLFYSVGIGQISSEVPQNLSASRPQDRQFILSSKKLLLSDSGFYLCAWSSTGWVEGYTFGSGTRLTVV.

The V call is TRBV9, the J call TRBJ2-3; D is uncertain. Between the trimmed V and J ends, which lost 0 bases and 0 bases, there was a span of 11 bases. CDR3 size: 16 residues. CDR1 SGDLS and CDR2 YYNGEE come from the germline V gene. The CDR3, as DNA: TGTGCCAGCAGCGTAGGTTCGACACGTAGCACAGATACGCAGTATTTT. Translated, it gives CASSVGSTRSTDTQYF. Using reference TRBV9 and TRBJ2-3 for the parts outside the CDR3, the full variable domain is DSGVTQTPKHLITATGQRVTLRCSPRSGDLSVYWYQQSLDQGLQFLIQYYNGEERAKGNILERFSAQQFPDLHSELNLSSLELGDSALYFCASSVGSTRSTDTQYFGPGTRLTVL.

This chain joins TRBV24-1 and TRBJ2-3, with 10 bases aligning to TRBD1. The CDR3 is 14 residues long. The V gene end was trimmed by 7 bases and the J gene end by 7 bases; junction bases not matched to a gene: 7. Germline V gives CDR1 KGHDR, CDR2 SFDVKD. This CDR3 is CATRGTGEGNTQYF. As DNA, the CDR3 is TGTGCCACCAGGGGGACAGGGGAGGGGAATACGCAGTATTTT.

The CDR3 loop reads CASSRAGVTGELFF. CDR3 nucleotides: TGTGCCAGTAGTAGGGCAGGGGTCACCGGGGAGCTGTTTTTT. V and J are TRBV19 and TRBJ2-2; D is possibly TRBD1 (6 bases). The V gene's germline CDR1 is LNHDA and CDR2 SQIVND (reference sequence). The CDR3 is made up of 14 amino acids. Between the trimmed V and J ends, which lost 4 bases and 4 bases, there was a span of 10 bases. The complete variable domain, with remaining parts taken from reference TRBV19 and TRBJ2-2, reads DGGITQSPKYLFRKEGQNVTLSCEQNLNHDAMYWYRQDPGQGLRLIYYSQIVNDFQKGDIAEGYSVSREKKESFPLTVTSAQKNPTAFYLCASSRAGVTGELFFGEGSRLTVL.

This sequence joins TRBV4-3 and TRBJ2-3, with TRBD1 matching over 7 bases. The CDR3 consists of 16 residues. In germline, CDR1 is LGHNA, CDR2 YSLEER. J was trimmed by 1 base and V by 1 base; bases with no gene match: 5. This chain's CDR3 is CASSQARGWGTDTQYF. The CDR3 bases are TGCGCCAGCAGCCAAGCCAGGGGGTGGGGCACAGATACGCAGTATTTT.

The chain recombines TRBV6-6 with TRBJ2-7, with 10 bases lining up with TRBD1. This CDR3 is built from 16 residues. The V and J ends lost 5 bases and 2 bases, in that order; junction bases with no gene match: 9. Germline assignment: CDR1 MNHNY and CDR2 SVGAGI (reference sequence). The CDR3 here is CASSPPGQGKPYEQYF. CDR3 bases: TGTGCCAGCAGTCCTCCGGGACAGGGGAAACCCTACGAGCAGTACTTC.

The rearrangement joins TRBV5-5 to TRBJ2-2, with D hard to call. The CDR3 extends over 14 amino acids. Germline CDR1 and CDR2: SGHKS and YYEKEE (reference sequence). V lost 6 bases and J 5 bases, leaving 14 bases between the germline ends. CDR3 protein: CASIPAIGTGELFF. The CDR3 coding sequence is TGTGCCAGCATCCCTGCGATCGGGACCGGGGAGCTGTTTTTT.